Following are 23 T cell receptor beta chains from one sample sequenced in a study of blood T cell repertoires in COVID-19. Here immunoSEQ multiplex PCR was the method, and the copy in TCRdb shows in-frame clones only, minus some. Seen here are around 150,000 clones, roughly 77% observed once, and the top ten hold approximately 10%. Specimen: peripheral blood. The receptor set was obtained from a human donor in a cohort sampled during active COVID-19.

The chain recombines TRBV5-4 with TRBJ2-6; D is undetermined. Germline CDR1 SGHNT, CDR2 YYREEE (reference sequence). Trimming pared 0 bases from V and 0 bases from J, leaving 10 bases between. The CDR3 spans 17 residues. CDR3 region: CASSLEPRGSGANVLTF. The DNA for the CDR3 is TGTGCCAGCAGCTTGGAGCCCCGCGGCTCTGGGGCCAACGTCCTGACTTTC.

This clone came up a few times. The CDR3 DNA is TGTGCCAGCAGCTCCCTTAACAGGGGGGCGAACTACAATGAGCAGTTCTTC. Translating gives CASSSLNRGANYNEQFF. This chain connects TRBV7-8 to TRBJ2-1; 8 nucleotides line up with TRBD1. V lost 4 bases to trimming and J lost 3 bases; unmatched junction nucleotides: 11. The germline gives CDR1 SGHVS, CDR2 FQNEAQ. CDR3 length: 17 residues.

V and J are TRBV7-2 and TRBJ1-1, with 7 bases aligning to TRBD1. Germline V gene lookup returns CDR1 SGHTA and CDR2 FQGNSA. The V gene end was trimmed by 3 bases and the J gene end by 0 bases; junction bases not matched to a gene: 10. CDR3 length: 17 residues. CDR3 sequence reads: CASSFLTGPLVNTEAFF. CDR3 sequence (DNA): TGTGCCAGCAGCTTTCTGACAGGGCCGCTGGTGAACACTGAAGCTTTCTTT. The entire variable domain, with the rest obtained from reference TRBV7-2 and TRBJ1-1, is as follows: GAGVSQSPSNKVTEKGKDVELRCDPISGHTALYWYRQSLGQGLEFLIYFQGNSAPDKSGLPSDRFSAERTGGSVSTLTIQRTQQEDSAVYLCASSFLTGPLVNTEAFFGQGTRLTVV.

This chain uses TRBV7-2 with TRBJ2-7, with D possibly being TRBD2 (6 bases). Germline V CDR1 and CDR2: SGHTA, FQGNSA. This CDR3 has 18 amino acids. V dropped 3 bases and J dropped 3 bases, with 24 bases sitting between them. The CDR3 region has the DNA TGTGCCAGCAGCTTCACGTCAGGGCCCGTCCCCGGGGGCTACGAGCAGTACTTC. It translates to CASSFTSGPVPGGYEQYF.

The V call is TRBV21-1, the J call TRBJ2-5; the DNA was not compared with TRBD2, the D call given in the table. TRBV21-1 is recorded as a pseudogene. The CDR3 is 16 residues long. This chain's CDR3 is CASSSHGGTGRETQYF. As DNA, the CDR3 is TGTGCCAGCAGCTCGCATGGTGGGACCGGGAGGGAGACCCAGTACTTC.

This clone came up a few times. The chain couples TRBV19 to TRBJ2-1; 13 bases align to TRBD2. Germline CDR1 and CDR2: LNHDA and SQIVND (reference sequence). Trimming took 11 bases from V and 8 from J; bases not matched to a gene: 6. This CDR3 has 13 residues. CDR3 region: CACRGLAGDEQFF. DNA for the CDR3: TGTGCCTGCCGCGGACTAGCGGGAGATGAGCAGTTCTTC.

This clone was seen a handful of times. The chain carries TRBV7-2 and TRBJ2-5, with 9 bases matching TRBD1. Germline CDR1 is SGHTA and CDR2 is FQGNSA. Trimming took 1 base from V and 7 from J; bases not matched to a gene: 4. This CDR3 has 14 amino acids. CDR3 nucleotides: TGTGCCAGCAGCTTAGAACAGGGGGCTGGGACCCAGTACTTC. Protein sequence: CASSLEQGAGTQYF.

V usage is TRBV30 and J usage is TRBJ1-1, with D maybe TRBD1 (5 bases). Trimming took off 3 bases at V and 4 bases at J, with 12 bases between the two ends. CDR3 length: 13 residues. CDR1 GTSNPN and CDR2 SVGIG come from the germline V gene (reference sequence). This CDR3 reads CAWSPYGGTEAFF. The CDR3, as DNA: TGTGCCTGGAGCCCGTACGGGGGCACTGAAGCTTTCTTT.

In nucleotides, the CDR3 is TGTGCCAGCAGGCGCGGGGACTCTAATTCCTACGAGCAGTACTTC. This sequence encodes CASRRGDSNSYEQYF. The gene calls are TRBV11-2 and TRBJ2-7, with TRBD2 as a possible D gene (6 bases). Germline CDR1 and CDR2: SGHAT and FQNNGV. This CDR3 region has 15 residues. V dropped 6 bases and J dropped 1 base, with 16 bases sitting between them.

This clone was counted a single time. As DNA, the CDR3 is TGTGCCAGCAGCAGGACTAGCTGCACCTACGAGCAGTACTTC. Translated, it gives CASSRTSCTYEQYF. The rearrangement uses TRBV21-1 and TRBJ2-7; the table's D call, TRBD2, was not checked against the DNA. TRBV21-1 is deemed a pseudogene. The CDR3 sequence is 14 residues long.

The genes are TRBV7-9 and TRBJ1-1; tentatively, D is TRBD1 (6 bases). Germline loops: CDR1 SEHNR, CDR2 FQNEAQ (reference sequence). The V and J ends lost 4 bases and 2 bases respectively, with 17 bases between them. This CDR3 contains 16 residues. The CDR3 sequence is CASSSNRDKINTEAFF. CDR3 DNA sequence: TGTGCCAGCAGCTCCAACCGGGACAAGATTAACACTGAAGCTTTCTTT.

To note about this clone: One end of the junction varies from germline; a read error may be responsible. This sequence joins TRBV11-2 and TRBJ1-1; D not certain. The length of the CDR3 is 13 residues. CDR1 is SGHAT and CDR2 is FQNNGV in the germline V gene. The CDR3 reads CASSLGVQEVPDF. The CDR3 bases are TGTGCCAGCAGCTTAGGTGTTCAGGAGGTCCCAGATTTT.

The chain joins TRBV7-8 to TRBJ2-2; D is undetermined. This CDR3 contains 14 residues. Germline lookup yields CDR1 SGHVS and CDR2 FQNEAQ. Trimming took off 6 bases at V and 4 bases at J, with 12 bases between the two ends. The DNA of the CDR3 is TGTGCCAGCAGGCCGCAGTCGATCACCGGGGAGCTGTTTTTT. This codes for CASRPQSITGELFF.

The chain employs TRBV9 and TRBJ2-3; 11 bases match TRBD2. J gave up 8 bases and V 4 bases, and 6 bases lay outside the gene matches. The CDR3 is 14 residues long. The germline V gene encodes CDR1 SGDLS and CDR2 YYNGEE. The CDR3 DNA reads TGTGCCAGCAGCACTAGCGGGAGCGCCGGTACGCAGTATTTT. Translation gives CASSTSGSAGTQYF.

The J gene is TRBJ2-7, the V gene TRBV3-1 (or the pseudogene TRBV3-2), with D possibly being TRBD2 (6 bases). V lost 4 bases, J lost 7 bases, and 17 bases lay in between. CDR3 size: 14 residues. Germline CDR1 and CDR2: LGHDT and YNNKEL (reference sequence). The CDR3 spells CASSRRDGAREQYF. CDR3 DNA sequence: TGTGCCAGCAGCCGGCGGGACGGGGCGAGAGAGCAGTACTTC.

V and J are TRBV2 and TRBJ2-2; maybe TRBD2 (5 bases). CDR1 SNHLY and CDR2 FYNNEI come from the germline V gene. This CDR3 is built from 14 residues. The V gene lost 6 bases and the J gene lost 6 bases, with 14 bases spanning the gap. CDR3 DNA: TGTGCCAGCAGGCCGAGGCTAGCCCCCGGGGAGCTGTTTTTT. Its protein product is CASRPRLAPGELFF.

This clone was recorded once. The DNA for the CDR3 is TGTGCCAGCAGCTCCCCGGACAGGGGGCTGGAAGAGACCCAGTACTTC. Translation gives CASSSPDRGLEETQYF. V gene TRBV11-2 combines with J gene TRBJ2-5; TRBD1 aligns across 11 bases. The junction had 7 bases not matched to a gene; V was cut back by 4 bases and J by 3 bases. The CDR3 is 16 residues long. Germline V gene lookup returns CDR1 SGHAT and CDR2 FQNNGV.

The CDR3 region has the DNA TGTGCCAGTAGCCCCAGGGGAGGGTCCTACAATGAGCAGTTCTTC. Translating gives CASSPRGGSYNEQFF. The chain links TRBV19 to TRBJ2-1; tentative D call: TRBD2 (7 bases). V lost 6 bases to trimming and J lost 1 base, with 13 bases between them. CDR3 length equals 15 residues. CDR1 LNHDA and CDR2 SQIVND come from the germline V gene (reference sequence).

The chain uses TRBV7-8 and TRBJ1-5; the D is unclear. V lost 3 bases to trimming and J lost 2 bases, with 5 bases between them. There are 13 residues in the CDR3. Germline V gene sequence: CDR1 SGHVS, CDR2 FQNEAQ. The chain's CDR3 is CASSFRRNQPQHF. CDR3 DNA sequence: TGTGCCAGCAGCTTCAGGCGCAATCAGCCCCAGCATTTT.

This clone occurred a few times. The chain uses TRBV14 and TRBJ1-1; no firm D call. The CDR3 contains 16 residues. Germline V gene sequence: CDR1 SGHDN, CDR2 FVKESK. V lost 0 bases to trimming and J lost 11 bases, with 22 bases between them. The CDR3 region is CASSQDLVPSDPRAFF. CDR3 DNA sequence: TGTGCCAGCAGCCAAGATTTAGTGCCAAGCGATCCTCGGGCTTTCTTT.

V is TRBV7-2 and J is TRBJ2-7; a weak D match, TRBD1 (6 bases). Germline loops: CDR1 SGHTA, CDR2 FQGNSA. The CDR3 sequence is 13 residues long. Between the trimmed V and J ends, which lost 5 bases and 2 bases, there was a span of 10 bases. The CDR3 nucleotides are TGTGCCAGCAGCAACAGGGTAGCCTACGAGCAGTACTTC. It is translated as CASSNRVAYEQYF.

The CDR3 DNA follows: TGTGCCGGGGCGTTTGGGCGGGGGGCCGGGGAGCTGTTTTTT. Translated, it gives CAGAFGRGAGELFF. J is TRBJ2-2 and V is TRBV6-6; 8 positions match TRBD2. The J segment lost 6 bases and the V segment lost 11 bases, leaving 11 bases of the junction unmatched. In germline, CDR1 is MNHNY, CDR2 SVGAGI (reference sequence). The CDR3 runs to 14 residues.

The chain carries TRBV7-9 and TRBJ2-7, with D perhaps TRBD1 (6 bases). Trimming removed 2 bases from V and 7 bases from J, with 15 bases in between. CDR3 length: 14 amino acids. Germline CDR1 reads SEHNR; CDR2 reads FQNEAQ (reference sequence). CDR3 residues: CASSLQGLGEEQYF. CDR3 bases: TGTGCCAGCAGCTTACAGGGGCTAGGTGAGGAGCAGTACTTC.